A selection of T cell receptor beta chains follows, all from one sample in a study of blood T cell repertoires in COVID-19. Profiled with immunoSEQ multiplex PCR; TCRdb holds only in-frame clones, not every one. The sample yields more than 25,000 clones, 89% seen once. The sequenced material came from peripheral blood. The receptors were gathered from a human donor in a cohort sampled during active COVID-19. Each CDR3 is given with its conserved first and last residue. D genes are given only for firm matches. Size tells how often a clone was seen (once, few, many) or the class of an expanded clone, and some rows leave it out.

cdr3_nt: TGTGCCAGCAGCCGCGGGACAGTTAATGAAAAACTGTTTTTT
cdr3_aa: CASSRGTVNEKLFF
j_call: TRBJ1-4
v_call: TRBV5-6
clone_size: NA
d_call: TRBD1

cdr3_nt: TGTGCCAGCAGCAAAAAAGCAGGGATTCATGAAAAACTGTTTTTT
cdr3_aa: CASSKKAGIHEKLFF
j_call: TRBJ1-4
v_call: TRBV7-2
clone_size: NA
d_call: NA

cdr3_nt: TGTGCCAGCAGTTACCTTAGCGGGGGGCCCTACAATGAGCAGTTCTTC
cdr3_aa: CASSYLSGGPYNEQFF
j_call: TRBJ2-1
v_call: TRBV6-2/TRBV6-3
clone_size: NA
d_call: TRBD2

cdr3_nt: TGTGCCTGGAGTGCCGGGTCCGGCAATCAGCCCCAGCATTTT
cdr3_aa: CAWSAGSGNQPQHF
j_call: TRBJ1-5
v_call: TRBV30
clone_size: NA
d_call: NA

cdr3_nt: TGTGCCAGTAGGGAGACAGGGCAGTGGACCGGGGAGCTGTTTTTT
cdr3_aa: CASRETGQWTGELFF
j_call: TRBJ2-2
v_call: TRBV19
clone_size: NA
d_call: TRBD1

cdr3_nt: TGTGCCAGCAGCCCCCCCCGGCAGGGGCCAAGGGAAAAACTGTTTTTT
cdr3_aa: CASSPPRQGPREKLFF
j_call: TRBJ1-4
v_call: TRBV3-1/TRBV3-2
clone_size: NA
d_call: NA

cdr3_nt: TGTGTCAGAAGCATGCGGACACTTAAGAACACTGAAGCTTTCTTT
cdr3_aa: CVRSMRTLKNTEAFF
j_call: TRBJ1-1
v_call: TRBV7-5
clone_size: NA
d_call: NA

cdr3_nt: TGCGCCAGCAGCCAACTTAATGAAAAACTGTTTTTT
cdr3_aa: CASSQLNEKLFF
j_call: TRBJ1-4
v_call: TRBV4-1
clone_size: once
d_call: NA

cdr3_nt: TGTGCCAGCAGCGTCTTCGGGACAGGGGGCTTCAATGAGCAGTTCTTC
cdr3_aa: CASSVFGTGGFNEQFF
j_call: TRBJ2-1
v_call: TRBV9
clone_size: once
d_call: TRBD1

cdr3_nt: TGTGCCAGCAGCGTAGAGGTGCGGCCTCAAGAGACCCAGTACTTC
cdr3_aa: CASSVEVRPQETQYF
j_call: TRBJ2-5
v_call: TRBV9
clone_size: NA
d_call: NA

cdr3_nt: TGTGCCAGCAGCGTAGAGGGGCAGGGTGGGGGGACACCCCTCCACTTT
cdr3_aa: CASSVEGQGGGTPLHF
j_call: TRBJ1-6
v_call: TRBV9
clone_size: NA
d_call: NA

cdr3_nt: TGTGCCACCAGTGACACCCCGGTACAGCAATACAATGAGCAGTTCTTC
cdr3_aa: CATSDTPVQQYNEQFF
j_call: TRBJ2-1
v_call: TRBV24-1
clone_size: NA
d_call: NA

cdr3_nt: TGCGCCAGCAGCTTAGAATCCTGGAGAGATGAAAAACTGTTTTTT
cdr3_aa: CASSLESWRDEKLFF
j_call: TRBJ1-4
v_call: TRBV5-1
clone_size: NA
d_call: NA

cdr3_nt: TGCGCCAGCAGCCTCGGGACAGGGGGTGCCCTTGAAGCTTTCTTT
cdr3_aa: CASSLGTGGALEAFF
j_call: TRBJ1-1
v_call: TRBV4-3
clone_size: NA
d_call: TRBD1

cdr3_nt: TGTGCCAGCAGCTTCCTGCGGGGGGGCCTCGGGACCCAGTACTTC
cdr3_aa: CASSFLRGGLGTQYF
j_call: TRBJ2-5
v_call: TRBV5-4
clone_size: NA
d_call: TRBD2